This T cell receptor beta chain was retrieved from a study of CD8 T cells in ankylosing spondylitis. TCRdb called the 5' RACE reads again in MiXCR, with one record for every CDR3 protein. This sample yields just over 300,000 distinct CDR3 sequences, of which around 20% are seen a single time; about 4% belongs to the top ten. Study observations and caveats: One TCR beta motif, made up of eight highly homologous variants, appeared characteristic of ankylosing spondylitis blood.

V was pared by 4 bases and J by 5 bases, with 11 bases between. This CDR3 contains 13 residues. Germline values: CDR1 MNHEY, CDR2 SMNVEV (reference sequence). This clonotype was seen a few times. What it recognizes is unknown. The origin of this receptor is a female donor with ankylosing spondylitis or in good health (not recorded which). The specimen was blood, either unsorted or a sorted T cell fraction (not recorded which). V gene TRBV27 combines with J gene TRBJ1-1; D perhaps matches TRBD1 (5 bases). The CDR3 sequence is CASSWRQRTEAFF. DNA of the CDR3: TGTGCCAGCAGTTGGCGACAGAGGACTGAAGCTTTCTTT.